Listed below are T cell receptor beta chains from one sample, sequenced in a study of breast tumors, draining lymph nodes, adjacent tissues. MiXCR, run by TCRdb on the multiplex PCR reads, gives a single entry per CDR3 protein. The sample comprises 100,000 to 150,000 distinct CDR3 sequences, more than 20% of which are singletons, and roughly 2.5% rests with the top ten. Sequenced: axillary lymph node tissue. These TCRs come from a female donor with breast cancer. Some clones in this sample may be carry-over from other donors' samples. The CDR3 runs from the conserved cysteine through the conserved F or W. The order of the fields is V gene, J gene, clone size, D gene, CDR3 protein, CDR3 DNA. D genes are given only for firm matches. Rows give clone size only sometimes, using once, few, many, or a class for an expanded clone.

V gene: TRBV6-6
J gene: TRBJ1-4
clone size: many
D gene: NA
CDR3 protein: CASSSPGGGSEKLFF
CDR3 DNA: TGTGCCAGTTCGTCCCCGGGCGGGGGGAGTGAAAAACTGTTTTTT

V gene: TRBV6-2/TRBV6-3
J gene: TRBJ2-5
clone size: many
D gene: TRBD2
CDR3 protein: CASSSSGTSGLETQYF
CDR3 DNA: TGTGCCAGCAGTTCCTCCGGGACTAGCGGGTTGGAGACCCAGTACTTC

V gene: TRBV2
J gene: TRBJ2-5
clone size: many
D gene: TRBD2
CDR3 protein: CASSDRREGAETQYF
CDR3 DNA: TGTGCCAGCAGTGATAGGCGGGAGGGGGCCGAGACCCAGTACTTC

V gene: TRBV12-5
J gene: TRBJ2-5
clone size: many
D gene: NA
CDR3 protein: CASAPGGRETQYF
CDR3 DNA: TGTGCTAGTGCCCCAGGGGGGCGGGAGACCCAGTACTTC

V gene: TRBV11-2
J gene: TRBJ2-7
clone size: many
D gene: NA
CDR3 protein: CASSSTRDAYEQYF
CDR3 DNA: TGTGCCAGCAGCTCAACTAGGGACGCCTACGAGCAGTACTTC

V gene: TRBV9
J gene: TRBJ2-3
clone size: many
D gene: TRBD1
CDR3 protein: CASSVGDRAGGLDTQYF
CDR3 DNA: TGTGCCAGCAGCGTAGGGGACAGGGCAGGGGGACTAGATACGCAGTATTTT

V gene: TRBV19
J gene: TRBJ2-4
clone size: NA
D gene: TRBD2
CDR3 protein: CASSAGLAGGVGSQNIQYF
CDR3 DNA: TGTGCCAGTAGCGCAGGACTAGCGGGAGGTGTCGGTAGCCAAAACATTCAGTACTTC

V gene: TRBV30
J gene: TRBJ2-3
clone size: once
D gene: NA
CDR3 protein: CASRADGADTQYF
CDR3 DNA: TGTGCCTCGAGGGCGGACGGCGCAGATACGCAGTATTTT

V gene: TRBV20-1
J gene: TRBJ1-6
clone size: many
D gene: NA
CDR3 protein: CSARDSISYNSPLHF
CDR3 DNA: TGCAGTGCTAGAGATTCCATCTCCTATAATTCACCCCTCCACTTT

V gene: TRBV6-1
J gene: TRBJ2-7
clone size: many
D gene: NA
CDR3 protein: CASRSGAVSSYEQYF
CDR3 DNA: TGTGCCAGCAGGTCGGGGGCAGTCAGCTCCTACGAGCAGTACTTC

V gene: TRBV27
J gene: TRBJ2-1
clone size: NA
D gene: NA
CDR3 protein: CASSFFGTNYNEQFF
CDR3 DNA: TGTGCCAGCAGTTTTTTCGGGACCAACTACAATGAGCAGTTCTTC

V gene: TRBV5-4
J gene: TRBJ2-5
clone size: many
D gene: TRBD2
CDR3 protein: CATLAAGGSETQYF
CDR3 DNA: TGTGCCACCCTCGCGGCGGGAGGCTCAGAGACCCAGTACTTC

V gene: TRBV7-2
J gene: TRBJ2-3
clone size: many
D gene: TRBD2
CDR3 protein: CASSFPSGDTQYF
CDR3 DNA: TGTGCCAGCAGCTTCCCTAGCGGGGATACGCAGTATTTT

V gene: TRBV4-1
J gene: TRBJ2-7
clone size: many
D gene: TRBD2
CDR3 protein: CASSPGTSRGYEQYF
CDR3 DNA: TGCGCCAGCAGCCCCGGGACTAGTCGGGGCTACGAGCAGTACTTC

V gene: TRBV19
J gene: TRBJ1-5
clone size: NA
D gene: TRBD1
CDR3 protein: CASSTLGQGSNQPQHF
CDR3 DNA: TGTGCCAGTAGTACCTTGGGACAGGGAAGCAATCAGCCCCAGCATTTT

V gene: TRBV30
J gene: TRBJ2-7
clone size: many
D gene: TRBD1
CDR3 protein: CAWSVGTGYEQYF
CDR3 DNA: TGTGCCTGGAGTGTTGGGACAGGGTACGAGCAGTACTTC

V gene: TRBV20-1
J gene: TRBJ1-6
clone size: many
D gene: NA
CDR3 protein: CSARDPFGSSGTGNSPLHF
CDR3 DNA: TGCAGTGCTAGAGATCCGTTTGGGTCTTCCGGGACGGGGAATTCACCCCTCCACTTT

V gene: TRBV7-2
J gene: TRBJ1-1
clone size: NA
D gene: NA
CDR3 protein: CASSFKAGEAEAFF
CDR3 DNA: TGTGCCAGCAGCTTCAAGGCAGGGGAGGCTGAAGCTTTCTTT

V gene: TRBV7-3
J gene: TRBJ2-2
clone size: many
D gene: NA
CDR3 protein: CASSLRAGITGELFF
CDR3 DNA: TGTGCCAGCAGCTTACGAGCCGGGATCACCGGGGAGCTGTTTTTT

V gene: TRBV11-3
J gene: TRBJ2-2
clone size: few
D gene: NA
CDR3 protein: CASSQRGAANTGELFF
CDR3 DNA: TGTGCCAGCAGCCAGAGGGGAGCGGCGAACACCGGGGAGCTGTTTTTT

V gene: TRBV7-2
J gene: TRBJ2-5
clone size: many
D gene: TRBD1
CDR3 protein: CASSLAGGTGQETQYF
CDR3 DNA: TGTGCCAGCAGCTTAGCGGGGGGGACAGGGCAAGAGACCCAGTACTTC

V gene: TRBV6-2/TRBV6-3
J gene: TRBJ2-7
clone size: many
D gene: NA
CDR3 protein: CASSEQSEQYF
CDR3 DNA: TGTGCCAGCAGTGAGCAGTCCGAGCAGTACTTC

V gene: TRBV6-4
J gene: TRBJ2-1
clone size: many
D gene: TRBD2
CDR3 protein: CASRKSGKGNEQFF
CDR3 DNA: TGTGCCAGCAGAAAAAGCGGGAAGGGCAATGAGCAGTTCTTC

V gene: TRBV6-1
J gene: TRBJ2-6
clone size: few
D gene: NA
CDR3 protein: CASSGQWGAGANVLTF
CDR3 DNA: TGTGCCAGCAGTGGACAGTGGGGGGCTGGGGCCAACGTCCTGACTTTC

V gene: TRBV2
J gene: TRBJ1-5
clone size: many
D gene: NA
CDR3 protein: CASSVGLNQPQHF
CDR3 DNA: TGTGCCAGCAGTGTGGGGTTAAATCAGCCCCAGCATTTT

V gene: TRBV27
J gene: TRBJ2-3
clone size: many
D gene: TRBD2
CDR3 protein: CATGTSGIGTDTQYF
CDR3 DNA: TGTGCCACCGGGACTAGCGGGATCGGCACAGATACGCAGTATTTT

V gene: TRBV6-2/TRBV6-3
J gene: TRBJ1-5
clone size: NA
D gene: TRBD1
CDR3 protein: CASSYGLQGQPQHF
CDR3 DNA: TGTGCCAGCAGTTACGGTCTACAGGGGCAGCCCCAGCATTTT

V gene: TRBV7-8
J gene: TRBJ1-2
clone size: many
D gene: TRBD1
CDR3 protein: CASSLGQDYGYTF
CDR3 DNA: TGTGCCAGCAGCTTGGGACAGGACTATGGCTACACCTTC

V gene: TRBV10-3
J gene: TRBJ2-2
clone size: many
D gene: TRBD1
CDR3 protein: CAIRRGAQGAIPTGELFF
CDR3 DNA: TGTGCCATCAGACGCGGGGCCCAGGGGGCGATTCCCACCGGGGAGCTGTTTTTT

V gene: TRBV9
J gene: TRBJ2-7
clone size: NA
D gene: NA
CDR3 protein: CASGHEQYF
CDR3 DNA: TGTGCCAGCGGCCACGAGCAGTACTTC

V gene: TRBV28
J gene: TRBJ2-1
clone size: NA
D gene: TRBD2
CDR3 protein: CASSSGTSGRRDEQFF
CDR3 DNA: TGTGCCAGCAGTTCCGGGACTAGCGGGAGGCGGGATGAGCAGTTCTTC

V gene: TRBV12-5
J gene: TRBJ2-7
clone size: many
D gene: TRBD1
CDR3 protein: CASGPPTGGTYEQYF
CDR3 DNA: TGTGCTAGTGGCCCTCCGACAGGGGGAACCTACGAGCAGTACTTC

V gene: TRBV7-2
J gene: TRBJ2-1
clone size: many
D gene: TRBD2
CDR3 protein: CASSLVGGTSGYNEQFF
CDR3 DNA: TGTGCCAGCAGCTTAGTAGGCGGGACTAGCGGTTACAATGAGCAGTTCTTC

V gene: TRBV5-5
J gene: TRBJ2-3
clone size: few
D gene: NA
CDR3 protein: CASSSASISTQYF
CDR3 DNA: TGTGCCAGCAGCTCCGCTAGCATATCTACGCAGTATTTT

V gene: TRBV5-1
J gene: TRBJ2-4
clone size: NA
D gene: TRBD2
CDR3 protein: CASSTGTSGSGAKNIQYF
CDR3 DNA: TGCGCCAGCAGCACCGGGACTAGCGGGAGTGGGGCCAAAAACATTCAGTACTTC

V gene: TRBV7-2
J gene: TRBJ2-3
clone size: many
D gene: NA
CDR3 protein: CASRSRTSTDTQYF
CDR3 DNA: TGTGCCAGCAGGAGTCGGACGAGCACAGATACGCAGTATTTT

V gene: TRBV20-1
J gene: TRBJ2-3
clone size: many
D gene: TRBD2
CDR3 protein: CSATSGVSTDTQYF
CDR3 DNA: TGCAGTGCTACTAGCGGCGTTAGCACAGATACGCAGTATTTT

V gene: TRBV11-2
J gene: TRBJ2-3
clone size: many
D gene: TRBD2
CDR3 protein: CASSWARGRSDTQYF
CDR3 DNA: TGTGCCAGCAGCTGGGCGCGCGGGAGATCAGATACGCAGTATTTT

V gene: TRBV6-2/TRBV6-3
J gene: TRBJ2-5
clone size: many
D gene: TRBD2
CDR3 protein: CASRTSGGIQETQYF
CDR3 DNA: TGTGCCAGCAGGACTAGCGGGGGAATCCAAGAGACCCAGTACTTC

V gene: TRBV5-1
J gene: TRBJ2-3
clone size: many
D gene: TRBD2
CDR3 protein: CASRTGLAGDTDTQYF
CDR3 DNA: TGCGCCAGCAGAACCGGACTAGCGGGAGACACAGATACGCAGTATTTT

V gene: TRBV5-4
J gene: TRBJ2-5
clone size: many
D gene: NA
CDR3 protein: CASSLMGGETQYF
CDR3 DNA: TGTGCCAGCAGCTTGATGGGGGGAGAGACCCAGTACTTC

V gene: TRBV28
J gene: TRBJ2-1
clone size: many
D gene: NA
CDR3 protein: CASTAEGGLHNEQFF
CDR3 DNA: TGTGCCAGCACCGCAGAGGGGGGGCTCCACAATGAGCAGTTCTTC

V gene: TRBV19
J gene: TRBJ2-7
clone size: few
D gene: NA
CDR3 protein: CASSPRARGNYEQYF
CDR3 DNA: TGTGCCAGTAGTCCTCGAGCGAGAGGGAACTACGAGCAGTACTTC

V gene: TRBV7-2
J gene: TRBJ2-7
clone size: many
D gene: NA
CDR3 protein: CASSSSLGEQYF
CDR3 DNA: TGTGCCAGCAGCTCAAGTCTTGGCGAGCAGTACTTC

V gene: TRBV30
J gene: TRBJ1-3
clone size: NA
D gene: NA
CDR3 protein: CAWSAGGGVRNTIYF
CDR3 DNA: TGTGCCTGGAGTGCGGGGGGGGGGGTACGGAACACCATATATTTT

V gene: TRBV5-1
J gene: TRBJ2-1
clone size: many
D gene: NA
CDR3 protein: CASGGASSYNEQFF
CDR3 DNA: TGCGCCAGCGGTGGGGCCAGCTCCTACAATGAGCAGTTCTTC

V gene: TRBV10-3
J gene: TRBJ1-5
clone size: NA
D gene: NA
CDR3 protein: CAITPGGRQPQRF
CDR3 DNA: TGTGCCATCACACCCGGCGGGCGGCAGCCCCAGCGTTTT

V gene: TRBV28
J gene: TRBJ2-7
clone size: many
D gene: TRBD2
CDR3 protein: CASRTSGSPSYEQYF
CDR3 DNA: TGTGCCAGCAGGACTAGCGGGAGCCCCTCCTACGAGCAGTACTTC

V gene: TRBV19
J gene: TRBJ1-3
clone size: many
D gene: TRBD1
CDR3 protein: CASSLQTGSGNTIYF
CDR3 DNA: TGTGCCAGTAGTCTACAGACAGGGTCTGGAAACACCATATATTTT

V gene: TRBV28
J gene: TRBJ2-7
clone size: many
D gene: NA
CDR3 protein: CASISGRAPEQYF
CDR3 DNA: TGTGCCAGCATCTCGGGACGAGCACCCGAGCAGTACTTC

V gene: TRBV20-1
J gene: TRBJ1-2
clone size: many
D gene: TRBD1
CDR3 protein: CSASSGTGIGYTF
CDR3 DNA: TGCAGTGCTAGCAGCGGGACAGGGATCGGCTACACCTTC

V gene: TRBV29-1
J gene: TRBJ2-1
clone size: many
D gene: TRBD2
CDR3 protein: CSVERGLAGVPEQFF
CDR3 DNA: TGCAGCGTTGAGCGAGGACTAGCGGGAGTCCCTGAGCAGTTCTTC

V gene: TRBV5-6
J gene: TRBJ2-2
clone size: many
D gene: NA
CDR3 protein: CASSPLGQRGTTNTGELFF
CDR3 DNA: TGTGCCAGCAGCCCGCTTGGGCAGCGCGGGACAACGAACACCGGGGAGCTGTTTTTT

V gene: TRBV20-1
J gene: TRBJ2-7
clone size: NA
D gene: NA
CDR3 protein: CSARYQPPAHLGYEQYF
CDR3 DNA: TGCAGTGCTAGATATCAGCCCCCAGCCCACCTCGGGTACGAGCAGTACTTC

V gene: TRBV6-1
J gene: TRBJ1-5
clone size: many
D gene: NA
CDR3 protein: CASRNSENQPQHF
CDR3 DNA: TGTGCCAGCAGAAACTCGGAGAATCAGCCCCAGCATTTT